This T cell receptor beta chain comes out of a study of human T cells and chemical hapten exposure. Overall study: Subjects had 2% DPC placed on about 2 cm by about 2 cm of upper inner arm skin for sensitization.

As for this clonotype: Its specificity is unknown. One junction end does not reproduce the germline sequence, and a read error may be involved.

As to time point: patch test 3, about 24 weeks after DPC sensitization. Regarding treatment: therapeutic diphenylcyclopropenone sensitization with weekly scalp DPC. General study findings and limits: The number of TCRs above 1 in 1000 frequency did not change after DPC sensitization. It should be noted that donors had alopecia, so their immune response may differ from healthy people's. The study found expanded TCRs formed significantly more large CDR3 similarity clusters than controls.

The CDR3 loop spans 12 amino acids. TCRdb ran MiXCR on the RACE reads and lists one entry per CDR3 protein. In the table there are roughly 150,000 distinct CDR3 sequences, 28% of which are singletons. The TCR was taken from a woman between 18 and 30 years old with alopecia areata. Some clones in this sample may be carry-over from other donors' samples. This chain joins TRBV12-3 or TRBV12-4 and TRBJ2-1, with no clear D. Specimen: whole blood, collected in connection with sensitization to the hapten diphenylcyclopropenone (DPC). DNA of the CDR3: TGTGCCAGCAGTTTAAACTACCATGAGCAGTTCTTC. As protein: CASSLNYHEQFF.